This is a list of T cell receptor beta chains from one sample in a study of shared clonotypes between healthy human individuals. Here immunoSEQ multiplex PCR was the method, and the copy in TCRdb shows in-frame clones only, minus some. The data hold 470,000 or so clones, with about 72% observed a single time. Input material: PBMCs. All receptors derive from a woman between 40 and 50 years old in good health. Some clones in this sample may be carry-over from other donors' samples. Each CDR3 is given with its conserved first and last residue. The order of the fields is clone size, D gene, J gene, V gene, CDR3 protein, CDR3 DNA. D genes are given only for firm matches. Not all rows give a size; the values are once, few, many and, for expanded clones, a class.

>.|.|TRBJ2-7|TRBV4-2
CASSQARGPIAYEQYF
TGTGCCAGCAGCCAAGCTCGGGGCCCAATCGCCTACGAGCAGTACTTC
>.|.|TRBJ1-1|TRBV19
CASTPSEGTVQNTEAFF
TGTGCCAGTACCCCCTCTGAGGGGACGGTTCAGAACACTGAAGCTTTCTTT
>.|.|TRBJ2-3|TRBV14
CASSQVLGGTDTQYF
TGTGCCAGCAGCCAAGTGTTAGGAGGAACAGATACGCAGTATTTT
>.|TRBD1|TRBJ1-2|TRBV10-2
CASTSDRGSLYTF
TGCGCCAGCACTTCGGACAGGGGGAGCCTCTACACCTTC
>few|.|TRBJ1-1|TRBV5-1
CASSLAGGRTEAFF
TGCGCCAGCAGCTTGGCCGGGGGGCGGACTGAAGCTTTCTTT
>once|TRBD1|TRBJ1-2|TRBV2
CASSEYPGGGGYTF
TGTGCCAGCAGTGAATATCCAGGGGGAGGTGGCTACACCTTC
>.|TRBD2|TRBJ2-7|TRBV7-3
CASSPQPGGPNEQYF
TGTGCCAGCAGCCCCCAGCCGGGAGGGCCGAACGAGCAGTACTTC
>.|TRBD1|TRBJ1-2|TRBV4-1
CASSPTTGLYYGYTF
TGCGCCAGCAGCCCAACGACAGGGCTTTACTATGGCTACACCTTC
>.|.|TRBJ2-3|TRBV18
CASSPRRGSTDTQYF
TGTGCCAGCTCACCACGACGGGGGAGCACAGATACGCAGTATTTT
>.|.|TRBJ2-7|TRBV5-4
CASSLGDFYEQYF
TGTGCCAGCAGCTTGGGGGACTTCTACGAGCAGTACTTC
>.|TRBD1|TRBJ1-2|TRBV5-4
CASSLPGQGIYYGYTF
TGTGCCAGCAGCTTGCCGGGACAGGGTATATACTATGGCTACACCTTC
>.|TRBD1|TRBJ1-6|TRBV11-3
CASSLGDSSSYNSPLHF
TGTGCCAGCAGCTTAGGGGACAGTTCCTCCTATAATTCACCCCTCCACTTT
>.|TRBD2|TRBJ2-7|TRBV10-3
CAISESFQRGRLTLKSYEQYF
TGTGCCATCAGTGAGTCGTTCCAGCGGGGACGTTTAACTCTCAAATCCTACGAGCAGTACTTC
>.|TRBD1|TRBJ1-2|TRBV7-2
CASSSDRVRGYTF
TGTGCCAGCAGCTCCGACAGGGTCAGGGGCTACACCTTC
>.|TRBD2|TRBJ2-1|TRBV6-6
CASQQSGTSNEQFF
TGTGCCAGCCAGCAGAGCGGGACGAGCAATGAGCAGTTCTTC
>.|.|TRBJ1-1|TRBV5-1
CASSPGVGAGTEAFF
TGCGCCAGCAGCCCTGGGGTCGGTGCGGGCACTGAAGCTTTCTTT